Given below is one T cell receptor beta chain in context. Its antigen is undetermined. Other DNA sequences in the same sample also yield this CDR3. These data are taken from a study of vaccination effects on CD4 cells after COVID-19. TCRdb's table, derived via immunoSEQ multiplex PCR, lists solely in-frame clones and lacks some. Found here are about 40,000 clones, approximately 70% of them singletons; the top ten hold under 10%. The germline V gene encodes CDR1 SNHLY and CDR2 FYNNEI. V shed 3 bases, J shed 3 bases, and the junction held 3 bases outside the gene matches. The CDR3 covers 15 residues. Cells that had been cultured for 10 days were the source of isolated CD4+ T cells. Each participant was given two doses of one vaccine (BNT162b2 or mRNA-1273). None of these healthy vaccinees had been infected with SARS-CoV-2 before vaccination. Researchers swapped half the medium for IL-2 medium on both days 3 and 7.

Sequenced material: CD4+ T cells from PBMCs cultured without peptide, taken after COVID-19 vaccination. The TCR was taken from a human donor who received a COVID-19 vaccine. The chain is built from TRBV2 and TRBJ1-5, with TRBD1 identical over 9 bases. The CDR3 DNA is TGTGCCAGCAGTGAGGGACAGGGATTCAATCAGCCCCAGCATTTT. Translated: CASSEGQGFNQPQHF.